The clone carrying this T cell receptor beta chain came up once. Its antigen is as yet unknown. Per germline, CDR1 MDHEN and CDR2 SYDVKM. This CDR3 is 14 amino acids long. The germline V and J ends were trimmed by 6 bases and 4 bases, with 16 bases remaining between them. This sample stems from a study of shared clonotypes between healthy human individuals. Some clones are missing from TCRdb's copy, which holds only in-frame ones; the method was immunoSEQ multiplex PCR. The data contain around 690,000 clones, less than 95% of them seen just once; the ten biggest clones take up 34%. CCR7-negative CD45RA+ TemRA cells were pooled with CD45RO+ cells for CD8 memory. Study conclusions and caveats: Investigators expected sequencing depth to affect clonotype sharing among donors. Generation probability values for non-shared clonotypes were lower than those for clonotypes shared by all four donors. Richness estimates generally favored naive over memory subsets.

This rearrangement joins TRBV28 to TRBJ2-7; no clear D. The sequencing sample was made of memory CD8+ T cells from PBMCs. The sample's subset: CD45RO+ cells pooled with CCR7-negative TemRA cells. This clonotype was sampled from a man in his late teens or twenties in good health. Some clones in this sample may be carry-over from other donors' samples. The CDR3: CASSPSPPAYEQYF. The CDR3 DNA reads as TGTGCCAGCAGCCCTAGTCCTCCCGCTTACGAGCAGTACTTC. Based on the CDR3 plus reference TRBV28 and TRBJ2-7, the full variable domain is DVKVTQSSRYLVKRTGEKVFLECVQDMDHENMFWYRQDPGLGLRLIYFSYDVKMKEKGDIPEGYSVSREKKERFSLILESASTNQTSMYLCASSPSPPAYEQYFGPGTRLTVT.